This record covers a single T cell receptor (beta chain). A quantity of roughly 0.5 to 1 ug RNA underwent reverse transcription using random hexamers. Amplification of TCR beta CDR3 by immunoSEQ multiplex PCR spanned 54 Vbeta and 13 Jbeta. TCRdb reanalysed the immunoSEQ multiplex PCR reads using MiXCR and keeps one entry per CDR3 protein. Of about 69,000 distinct CDR3 sequences listed, around nine tenths were seen once; the top ten hold 0.5% to 0.6%. The length of the CDR3 is 15 residues. The V gene's germline CDR1 is LNHNV and CDR2 YYDKDF (reference sequence). Trimming removed 1 base at V and 2 bases at J, with 11 bases between. The entry originates in a study of CD8 T cells in Susac syndrome.

The chain couples TRBV15 to TRBJ2-5, with D perhaps matching TRBD2 (5 bases). This receptor was identified in a human donor with multiple sclerosis. Sequencing input: CD8+ T cells from PBMCs. The CDR3 loop is CATSRGAGVQETQYF. Written as DNA, the CDR3 is TGTGCCACCAGCAGAGGGGCGGGCGTGCAAGAGACCCAGTACTTC.